A single sample gave rise to the 24 T cell receptor beta chains below, sequenced in a study of shared clonotypes between healthy human individuals. Only in-frame clones appear in the TCRdb table, and some are missing; sequencing was by immunoSEQ multiplex PCR. The table records over 850,000 clones, 75% to 85% of them present only once. Sequencing was done on a sample of memory CD4+ T cells from PBMCs. Subset meaning: CD45RA-negative fraction. These receptors were collected from a young man in good health. Some clones in this sample may be carry-over from other donors' samples.

This clone turned up a few times. This chain connects TRBV10-3 to TRBJ2-5; 12 bases map to TRBD2. Germline CDR1 ENHRY, CDR2 SYGVKD. V gave up 4 bases and J gave up 4 bases; unmatched junction bases: 4. This CDR3 contains 15 residues. In nucleotides, the CDR3 is TGTGCCATCAGTGCGCTAGCGGGAGGGGGAGAGACCCAGTACTTC. Encoded protein: CAISALAGGGETQYF.

In this sample, this clone turned up once. V is TRBV20-1 and J is TRBJ1-2, with D tentatively TRBD1 (6 bases). CDR1 DFQATT and CDR2 SNEGSKA come from the germline V gene (reference sequence). This CDR3 has 11 residues. In nucleotides, the CDR3 is TGCAGCGTGACAGGATCCTATGGCTACACCTTC. Its protein product is CSVTGSYGYTF.

Comment on this clone: Additional DNA sequences in this sample encode the identical CDR3. The genes are TRBV5-5 and TRBJ2-7; tentatively, D is TRBD2 (5 bases). Germline values: CDR1 SGHKS, CDR2 YYEKEE (reference sequence). V was trimmed by 4 bases and J by 1 base, leaving 12 bases between them. The CDR3 sequence is 14 residues long. CDR3 DNA: TGTGCCAGCAGCCTAACCGGGAATTCCTACGAGCAGTACTTC. As protein: CASSLTGNSYEQYF.

The chain carries TRBV9 and TRBJ1-1; TRBD1 agrees at 9 bases. J lost 1 base, V lost 3 bases, and 7 bases had no gene match. Germline V lookup: CDR1 SGDLS, CDR2 YYNGEE. The CDR3 covers 16 residues. CDR3 region: CASSAGTGKGNTEAFF. CDR3 DNA sequence: TGTGCCAGCAGCGCGGGGACAGGGAAGGGGAACACTGAAGCTTTCTTT. Drawing the rest from reference TRBV9 and TRBJ1-1, the complete variable domain is DSGVTQTPKHLITATGQRVTLRCSPRSGDLSVYWYQQSLDQGLQFLIQYYNGEERAKGNILERFSAQQFPDLHSELNLSSLELGDSALYFCASSAGTGKGNTEAFFGQGTRLTVV.

The chain couples TRBV11-2 to TRBJ2-1; 7 bases align to TRBD1. Germline V lookup: CDR1 SGHAT, CDR2 FQNNGV. This CDR3 is built from 16 residues. V dropped 4 bases and J dropped 0; count of bases not matched to a gene: 6. The CDR3 sequence: CASSSVGGNSYNEQFF. DNA of the CDR3: TGTGCCAGCAGCTCTGTAGGGGGCAACTCCTACAATGAGCAGTTCTTC.

The V gene is TRBV5-6, the J gene TRBJ2-7; 10 bases match TRBD1. Germline V gives CDR1 SGHDT, CDR2 YYEEEE. The CDR3 loop spans 14 amino acids. The CDR3 coding sequence is TGTGCCAGCAGCTTGAGGCCCGGGACAGGGGAATCCTCTGTC. It codes for CASSLRPGTGESSV.

This chain uses TRBV5-1 with TRBJ2-7; perhaps TRBD2 as D (5 bases). The J call may be in error: the DNA end matches TRBJ2-5 better. The CDR3 spans 13 residues. Germline CDR1 SGHRS, CDR2 YFSETQ. CDR3 sequence: CASSLPGGETQYF. The CDR3 DNA reads as TGCGCCAGCAGCTTGCCGGGCGGGGAGACCCAGTACTTC.

The V call is TRBV15, the J call TRBJ1-5; D is unclear. The CDR3 spans 12 residues. In germline, CDR1 is LNHNV, CDR2 YYDKDF (reference sequence). V was trimmed by 5 bases and J by 5 bases, leaving 7 bases between them. The DNA of the CDR3 is TGTGCCACCAGCCGGGCGGATCAGCCCCAGCATTTT. Protein product: CATSRADQPQHF. The full variable domain, rest sourced from reference TRBV15 and TRBJ1-5, is DAMVIQNPRYQVTQFGKPVTLSCSQTLNHNVMYWYQQKSSQAPKLLFHYYDKDFNNEADTPDNFQSRRPNTSFCFLDIRSPGLGDTAMYLCATSRADQPQHFGDGTRLSIL.

The chain is built from TRBV4-1 and TRBJ2-7; the D gene is possibly TRBD2 (5 bases). CDR1 and CDR2 (germline): MGHRA, YSYEKL. This CDR3 is built from 15 residues. Trimming removed 4 bases from V and 3 bases from J, with 16 bases in between. The CDR3 nucleotides read TGCGCCAGCAGCCCCGAGTGGCGGGCTGACTACGAGCAGTACTTC. Translated: CASSPEWRADYEQYF.

V gene TRBV7-3 combines with J gene TRBJ2-1; D is unresolved. The CDR3 length is 15 residues. V was cut by 2 bases and J by 2 bases, with 10 bases left in between. Germline lookup yields CDR1 SGHTA and CDR2 FQGTGA. CDR3 nucleotide sequence: TGTGCCAGCAGCTTACAGCTCGGCCCCTACAATGAGCAGTTCTTC. Its translation: CASSLQLGPYNEQFF. Using reference TRBV7-3 and TRBJ2-1 for the parts outside the CDR3, the full variable domain is GAGVSQTPSNKVTEKGKYVELRCDPISGHTALYWYRQSLGQGPEFLIYFQGTGAADDSGLPNDRFFAVRPEGSVSTLKIQRTERGDSAVYLCASSLQLGPYNEQFFGPGTRLTVL.

The gene calls are TRBV29-1 and TRBJ2-3; no clear D. The CDR3 runs 12 residues. Per germline, CDR1 SQVTM and CDR2 ANQGSEA. Trimming removed 1 base from V and 0 bases from J, with 2 bases in between. CDR3 sequence: CSVEVSTDTQYF. In nucleotides, the CDR3 is TGCAGCGTTGAAGTTAGCACAGATACGCAGTATTTT.

This clone was seen only a few times. The chain recombines TRBV6-5 with TRBJ2-1, with D possibly TRBD2 on 6 matching bases. The CDR3 loop spans 15 amino acids. Germline loops: CDR1 MNHEY, CDR2 SVGAGI. V was pared by 10 bases and J by 0 bases, with 16 bases between. CDR3: CAIRRGGSSYNEQFF. CDR3 nucleotide sequence: TGTGCCATACGGAGGGGTGGGAGCTCCTACAATGAGCAGTTCTTC.

The chain employs TRBV25-1 and TRBJ2-1; D may be TRBD2 (5 bases). Germline V CDR1 and CDR2: MGHDK, SYGVNS. The CDR3 sequence is 14 residues long. V dropped 8 bases and J dropped 6 bases, with 17 bases sitting between them. CDR3 coding DNA: TGTGCCAGCCGGGGAGCAGGAATAGCCAATGAGCAGTTCTTC. Translating it yields CASRGAGIANEQFF. Together with reference TRBV25-1 and TRBJ2-1, the CDR3 gives the full variable domain: EADIYQTPRYLVIGTGKKITLECSQTMGHDKMYWYQQDPGMELHLIHYSYGVNSTEKGDLSSESTVSRIRTEHFPLTLESARPSHTSQYLCASRGAGIANEQFFGPGTRLTVL.

Of note for this clone: At one of its ends the junction is not consistent with the germline gene, which may arise from a read error. This chain joins TRBV30 and TRBJ2-7; D remains ambiguous. Germline CDR1 and CDR2: GTSNPN and SVGIG (reference sequence). The CDR3 is 15 amino acids. The CDR3 here is CACRGLRASSYGQYF. The CDR3 coding sequence is TGTGCCTGCAGAGGCCTTCGGGCAAGCTCCTACGGGCAGTACTTC. Filled out from reference TRBV30 and TRBJ2-7, the complete variable domain reads SQTIHQWPATLVQPVGSPLSLECTVEGTSNPNLYWYRQAAGRGLQLLFYSVGIGQISSEVPQNLSASRPQDRQFILSSKKLLLSDSGFYLCACRGLRASSYGQYFGPGTRLTVT.

The V call is TRBV28, the J call TRBJ2-7, with D possibly matching TRBD2 (6 bases). Trimming removed 8 bases from V and 3 bases from J, with 20 bases in between. Looked up from germline, CDR1 is MDHEN and CDR2 is SYDVKM. There are 15 residues in the CDR3. The CDR3 coding sequence is TGTGCCAGCCCCGGGACTTTTAAGTTCCACTACGAGCAGTACTTC. Translated, it gives CASPGTFKFHYEQYF.

The table lists this clone with a count of one. The chain recombines TRBV7-9 with TRBJ2-2; TRBD1 matches 9 bases. This CDR3 is 16 amino acids long. Trimming at V came to 6 bases and at J to 0 bases, leaving 5 bases not matched to a gene. Germline CDR1 is SEHNR and CDR2 is FQNEAQ (reference sequence). CDR3 region: CASSSDRGANTGELFF. The DNA for the CDR3 is TGTGCCAGCAGTTCCGACAGGGGGGCGAACACCGGGGAGCTGTTTTTT.

The genes are TRBV9 and TRBJ2-5; 8 bases fit TRBD2. Per the germline V gene, CDR1 is SGDLS and CDR2 is YYNGEE. The CDR3 is 15 residues long. The V segment lost 3 bases and the J segment 2 bases; nucleotides outside the gene matches: 6. CDR3 sequence reads: CASSGTGGAQETQYF. Written as DNA, the CDR3 is TGTGCCAGCAGCGGGACCGGGGGGGCGCAAGAGACCCAGTACTTC. Full variable domain (outside the CDR3, taken from reference TRBV9 and TRBJ2-5): DSGVTQTPKHLITATGQRVTLRCSPRSGDLSVYWYQQSLDQGLQFLIQYYNGEERAKGNILERFSAQQFPDLHSELNLSSLELGDSALYFCASSGTGGAQETQYFGPGTRLLVL.

Notes on this clone: This CDR3 is also generated by other DNA sequences in the sample. The chain couples TRBV7-2 to TRBJ2-3; no clear D. The CDR3 totals 14 residues. Germline CDR1 SGHTA, CDR2 FQGNSA. Trimming shortened V by 1 base and J by 3 bases, and 8 bases separated the two germline ends. The CDR3 protein is CASSLGFRTDTQYF. In DNA, the CDR3 is TGTGCCAGCAGCTTAGGGTTTCGGACAGATACGCAGTATTTT. The entire variable domain, with the rest obtained from reference TRBV7-2 and TRBJ2-3, is as follows: GAGVSQSPSNKVTEKGKDVELRCDPISGHTALYWYRQSLGQGLEFLIYFQGNSAPDKSGLPSDRFSAERTGGSVSTLTIQRTQQEDSAVYLCASSLGFRTDTQYFGPGTRLTVL.

The chain has TRBV6-5 and TRBJ2-7; D may be TRBD1 (6 bases). Trimming took off 7 bases at V and 1 base at J, with 11 bases between the two ends. The germline CDR1 and CDR2 sequences are MNHEY and SVGAGI. The CDR3 has 13 residues. In DNA form, the CDR3 reads TGTGCCAGCAAAAAACAGGGTTCCTACGAGCAGTACTTC. This codes for CASKKQGSYEQYF.

This clone was seen only once. The chain is built from TRBV21-1 and TRBJ1-1; the table assigns TRBD1, which was not confirmed against the DNA. TRBV21-1 is termed a pseudogene. The CDR3 spans 16 residues. The CDR3 DNA reads as TGTGCCAGCAGCTCACAGCTGGACAGGATGAACACTGAAGCTTTCTTT. Its protein is CASSSQLDRMNTEAFF.

This rearrangement joins TRBV11-2 to TRBJ1-2, with D possibly matching TRBD1 (5 bases). The germline V gene encodes CDR1 SGHAT and CDR2 FQNNGV. The CDR3 runs to 15 residues. V lost 5 bases to trimming and J lost 2 bases, with 15 bases between them. The CDR3 sequence: CASSEVGGVNYGYTF. CDR3 coding DNA: TGTGCCAGCAGCGAGGTCGGGGGGGTAAACTATGGCTACACCTTC.

In regard to this clone: A clone one base away is much larger, so this may be a read error. This chain links TRBV6-5 with TRBJ1-1; D is perhaps TRBD1 (5 bases). V gave up 1 base and J gave up 1 base, with 10 bases separating them. The CDR3 loop spans 15 amino acids. Germline V gene data show CDR1 as MNHEY and CDR2 as SVGAGI. Here the CDR3 DNA reads TGTGCCAGCAGTTACTGGGCTGGGGGGAACACTGAAGCTTTCTTT. Amino acids: CASSYWAGGNTEAFF.

The gene calls are TRBV2 and TRBJ2-7, with TRBD1 matching 8 bases. In germline, CDR1 is SNHLY, CDR2 FYNNEI. The CDR3 is made up of 14 amino acids. Germline trimming cut 3 bases from V and 4 bases from J; bases unmatched to any gene: 5. CDR3 bases: TGTGCCAGCAGTGAGTGGACAGGGCAGTACGAGCAGTACTTC. Translation gives CASSEWTGQYEQYF. The entire variable domain, with the rest obtained from reference TRBV2 and TRBJ2-7, is as follows: EPEVTQTPSHQVTQMGQEVILRCVPISNHLYFYWYRQILGQKVEFLVSFYNNEISEKSEIFDDQFSVERPDGSNFTLKIRSTKLEDSAMYFCASSEWTGQYEQYFGPGTRLTVT.

For this clone: One junction end does not reproduce the germline sequence, and a read error may be involved. The rearrangement links TRBV18 to TRBJ1-3, with no clear D. The CDR3 extends over 14 amino acids. Germline CDR1 and CDR2: KGHSH and LQKENI. CDR3 in DNA: TGTGCCAGCTGGGAGGGCGTCTCGGGAACCACCATATATTTT. Translated, it gives CASWEGVSGTTIYF.